These 9 T cell receptor beta chains were all obtained from the same sample, sequenced in a study of patients with pleural tuberculosis. TCRdb re-called the reads through MiXCR, storing one row per CDR3 protein. The table has some 29,000 distinct CDR3 sequences, about 20% seen once. Sequencing used peripheral blood. The receptors originated from a human donor with pleural tuberculosis.

This clonotype was seen ten or more times. V gene TRBV5-5 combines with J gene TRBJ2-1; D unresolved. V was pared by 0 bases and J by 1 base, with 5 bases between. There are 14 residues in the CDR3. Germline V gene sequence: CDR1 SGHKS, CDR2 YYEKEE (reference sequence). In nucleotides, the CDR3 is TGTGCCAGCAGCTTGGGTGGGTCCTACAATGAGCAGTTCTTC. Encoded protein: CASSLGGSYNEQFF.

This clonotype was seen a few times. This chain uses TRBV29-1 with TRBJ1-1; TRBD1 is a possible D gene (5 bases). There are 14 residues in the CDR3. Germline lookup yields CDR1 SQVTM and CDR2 ANQGSEA. The V gene lost 3 bases and the J gene lost 5 bases, with 16 bases spanning the gap. The CDR3 DNA sequence: TGCAGCGTTGAGAGGGGAAGATTGGGGACTGAAGCTTTCTTT. Translation gives CSVERGRLGTEAFF.

In its sample, this clonotype was seen once. Here the CDR3 omits its conserved ending phenylalanine or tryptophan, so a read error is the likely source. The CDR3 loop is CASSEAGAVWAFI. CDR3 sequence (DNA): TGTGCCAGCAGTGAAGCGGGCGCAGTTTGGGCTTTCATT. J is TRBJ1-1 and V is TRBV6-1; no definite D call. V dropped 0 bases and J dropped 11 bases, with 13 bases sitting between them. The V gene's germline CDR1 is MNHNS and CDR2 SASEGT. The CDR3 is 13 amino acids.

This clonotype has ten or more counts. The V call is TRBV4-1, the J call TRBJ1-4; D unresolved. In germline, CDR1 is MGHRA, CDR2 YSYEKL. CDR3 length: 15 residues. The V end lost 1 base, the J end lost 0 bases, and 6 bases lay between the germline ends. DNA for the CDR3: TGCGCCAGCAGCCAAGCACAGTCAACTAATGAAAAACTGTTTTTT. Its protein is CASSQAQSTNEKLFF.

This clonotype was found a few times. V gene TRBV6-1 combines with J gene TRBJ1-2; 10 nucleotides match TRBD1. The CDR3 is made up of 12 amino acids. Germline V gives CDR1 MNHNS, CDR2 SASEGT. Trimming cost V 10 bases and J 4 bases; bases outside gene matches: 3. CDR3 in DNA: TGTGCCACGGACAGGGGGACCTATGGCTACACCTTC. It translates to CATDRGTYGYTF.

This clonotype was seen at least ten times. V gene TRBV20-1 combines with J gene TRBJ2-7; D gene uncertain. Per germline, CDR1 DFQATT and CDR2 SNEGSKA (reference sequence). CDR3 length: 12 residues. The V and J ends lost 5 bases and 5 bases respectively, with 13 bases between them. CDR3 DNA sequence: TGCAGTGCTTCTCCGGTGGGCCACGAGCAGTACTTC. Translated: CSASPVGHEQYF.

The sample holds many counts of this clonotype. The rearrangement links TRBV2 to TRBJ1-5, with a tentative D call TRBD1 (5 bases). Germline loops: CDR1 SNHLY, CDR2 FYNNEI. The CDR3 is made up of 16 amino acids. V lost 5 bases, J lost 2 bases, and 16 bases lay in between. In DNA, the CDR3 is TGTGCCAGCAGTAAGGAGCAGGGTGGACGCAATCAGCCCCAGCATTTT. Translation: CASSKEQGGRNQPQHF. Full variable domain (remainder filled in from reference TRBV2 and TRBJ1-5): EPEVTQTPSHQVTQMGQEVILRCVPISNHLYFYWYRQILGQKVEFLVSFYNNEISEKSEIFDDQFSVERPDGSNFTLKIRSTKLEDSAMYFCASSKEQGGRNQPQHFGDGTRLSIL.

This clonotype was recorded at least ten times. The chain carries TRBV9 and TRBJ2-7; 8 bases map to TRBD1. The V gene's germline CDR1 is SGDLS and CDR2 YYNGEE. The CDR3 spans 15 residues. J gave up 3 bases and V 0 bases, and 5 bases lay outside the gene matches. The CDR3 DNA is TGTGCCAGCAGCGTAGGGCAGGGGGCGATCTACGAGCAGTACTTC. Translating it yields CASSVGQGAIYEQYF.

This clonotype came up many times. The rearrangement joins TRBV9 to TRBJ2-7; possible D gene TRBD2, 5 bases. This CDR3 comprises 14 residues. Trimming left V 2 bases short and J 6 bases short, with 15 bases between. The V gene's germline CDR1 is SGDLS and CDR2 YYNGEE. In DNA form, the CDR3 reads TGTGCCAGCAGCGTGGGAGCCCGGGATTTCGAGCAGTACTTC. Its protein product is CASSVGARDFEQYF.